The T cell receptor (beta chain) described here comes from a study of OX40 agonist ivuxolimab in advanced cancers. Study-wide background: Those treated in dose escalation had hepatocellular carcinoma, melanoma, renal cell cancer or head and neck cancer.

Concerning this clone: Its target is unknown.

Baseline was the first blood sampling point, followed by cycle 4 day 1 and cycle 7 day 1. Study-wide results and limits: Clones of CD4+ and CD8+ blood T cells grew by week 6 at doses of 0.1 to 3.0 mg/kg. Expanded peripheral T-cell antigen specificity went undetermined.

The repertoire was sequenced with immunoSEQ multiplex PCR; TCRdb's copy has only in-frame clones and lacks some. Among approximately 70,000 clones, approximately 94% were seen once, and the ten largest hold 15% to 17%. The V segment lost 3 bases and the J segment 10 bases; nucleotides outside the gene matches: 16. This CDR3 spans 17 amino acids. The V gene's germline CDR1 is MDHEN and CDR2 SYDVKM. The chain joins TRBV28 to TRBJ2-1; 9 nucleotides line up with TRBD1. The clonotype comes from an adult with an advanced solid tumor such as melanoma, head and neck, liver or kidney cancer. The starting material was CD4+ or CD8+ T cells sorted from blood, obtained in a trial of the OX40 agonist ivuxolimab. DNA for the CDR3: TGTGCCAGCAGTTTTACTGTCCCCGGGACAGGGAGGGACGAGCAGTTCTTC. Its translation is CASSFTVPGTGRDEQFF.